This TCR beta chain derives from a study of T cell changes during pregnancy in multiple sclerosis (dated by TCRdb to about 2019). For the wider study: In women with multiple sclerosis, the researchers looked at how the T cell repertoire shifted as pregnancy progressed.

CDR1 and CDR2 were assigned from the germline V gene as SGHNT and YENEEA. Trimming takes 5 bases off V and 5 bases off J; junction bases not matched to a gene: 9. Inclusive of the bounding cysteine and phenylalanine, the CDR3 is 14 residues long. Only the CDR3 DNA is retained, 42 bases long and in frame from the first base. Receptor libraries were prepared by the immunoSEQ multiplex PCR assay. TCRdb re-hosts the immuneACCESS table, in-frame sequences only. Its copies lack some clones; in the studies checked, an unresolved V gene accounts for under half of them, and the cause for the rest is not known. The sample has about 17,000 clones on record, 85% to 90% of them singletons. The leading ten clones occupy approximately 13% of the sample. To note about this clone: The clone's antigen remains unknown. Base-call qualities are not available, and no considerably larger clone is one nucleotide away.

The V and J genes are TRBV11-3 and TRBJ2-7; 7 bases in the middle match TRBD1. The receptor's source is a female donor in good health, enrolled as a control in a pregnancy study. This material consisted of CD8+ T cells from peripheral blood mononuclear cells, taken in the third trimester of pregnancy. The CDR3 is CASSPYRGRNEQYF. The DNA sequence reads TGTGCCAGCAGCCCTTACAGGGGACGGAACGAGCAGTACTTC.